This note documents a single T cell receptor (beta chain) sequence. Germline V gene lookup returns CDR1 LNHNV and CDR2 YYDKDF (reference sequence). Trimming at V came to 3 bases and at J to 3 bases, leaving 16 bases not matched to a gene. CDR3 length: 19 residues. The sample is drawn from a study of shared clonotypes between healthy human individuals. At a deep level, the assay was run. In the original workflow: Filtering differed because ImmunoSEQ produced junction-only sequences that carried no quality scores. Produced via immunoSEQ multiplex PCR; TCRdb's table is partial and in-frame only. V and J calls and clone size are as listed in that table; D and trimming were resolved from the DNA. The sample carries fewer than 600,000 clones, roughly 79% recorded once.

Sequencing used PBMCs. The receptor comes from a woman aged 35 to 49 in good health. Some clones in this sample may be carry-over from other donors' samples. The chain has TRBV15 and TRBJ2-5, with 10 nucleotides matching TRBD1. CDR3 sequence (DNA): TGTGCCACCAGCAGGATTCCGGGACAGGGGATAATGGGCAAAGAGACCCAGTACTTC. This codes for CATSRIPGQGIMGKETQYF.